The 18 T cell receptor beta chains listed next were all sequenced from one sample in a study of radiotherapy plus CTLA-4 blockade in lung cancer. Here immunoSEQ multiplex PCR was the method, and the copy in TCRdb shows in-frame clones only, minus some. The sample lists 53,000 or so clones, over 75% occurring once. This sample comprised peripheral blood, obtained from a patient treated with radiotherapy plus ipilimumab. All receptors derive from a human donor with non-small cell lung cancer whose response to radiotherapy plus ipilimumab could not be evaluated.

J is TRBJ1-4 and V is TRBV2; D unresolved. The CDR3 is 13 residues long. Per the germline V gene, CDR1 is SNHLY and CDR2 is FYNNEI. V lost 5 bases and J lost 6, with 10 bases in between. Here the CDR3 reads CASSPNSDEKLFF. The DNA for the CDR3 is TGTGCCAGCAGTCCCAATTCGGATGAAAAACTGTTTTTT.

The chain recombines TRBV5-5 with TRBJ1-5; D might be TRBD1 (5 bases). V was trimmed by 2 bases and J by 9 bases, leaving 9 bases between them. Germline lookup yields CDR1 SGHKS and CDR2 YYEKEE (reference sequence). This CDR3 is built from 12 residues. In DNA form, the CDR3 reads TGTGCCAGCAGCTTTCCCGGGGGGCCCCAGCATTTT. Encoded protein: CASSFPGGPQHF.

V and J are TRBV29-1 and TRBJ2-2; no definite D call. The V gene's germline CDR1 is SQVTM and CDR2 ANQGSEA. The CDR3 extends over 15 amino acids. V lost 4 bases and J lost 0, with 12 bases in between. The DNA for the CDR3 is TGCAGCGTTGTCTTAGTATCCGCGAACACCGGGGAGCTGTTTTTT. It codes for CSVVLVSANTGELFF.

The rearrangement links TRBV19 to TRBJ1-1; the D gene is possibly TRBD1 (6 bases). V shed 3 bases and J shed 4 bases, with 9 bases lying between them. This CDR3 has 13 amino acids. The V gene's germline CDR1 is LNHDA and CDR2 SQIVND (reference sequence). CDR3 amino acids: CASSIIGGTEAFF. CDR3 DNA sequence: TGTGCCAGTAGTATCATAGGGGGCACTGAAGCTTTCTTT.

The CDR3 protein is CASSTTNYGYTF. CDR3 sequence (DNA): TGTGCCAGTAGTACTACCAACTATGGCTACACCTTC. This chain links TRBV19 with TRBJ1-2; D is unresolved. The CDR3 totals 12 residues. Germline V CDR1 and CDR2: LNHDA, SQIVND (reference sequence). Trimming took 4 bases from V and 2 from J, leaving 5 bases between them.

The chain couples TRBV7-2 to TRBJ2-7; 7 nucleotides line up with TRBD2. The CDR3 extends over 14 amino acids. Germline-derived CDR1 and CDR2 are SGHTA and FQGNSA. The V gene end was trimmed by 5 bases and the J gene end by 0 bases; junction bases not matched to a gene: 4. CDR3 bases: TGTGCCAGCAGCCCTTGGACTAGCTCCTACGAGCAGTACTTC. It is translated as CASSPWTSSYEQYF.

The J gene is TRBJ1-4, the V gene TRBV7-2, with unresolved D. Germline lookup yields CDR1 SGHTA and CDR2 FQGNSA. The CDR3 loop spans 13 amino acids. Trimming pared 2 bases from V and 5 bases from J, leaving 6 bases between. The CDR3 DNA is TGTGCCAGCAGCTTAATCCTAAATGAAAAACTGTTTTTT. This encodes CASSLILNEKLFF.

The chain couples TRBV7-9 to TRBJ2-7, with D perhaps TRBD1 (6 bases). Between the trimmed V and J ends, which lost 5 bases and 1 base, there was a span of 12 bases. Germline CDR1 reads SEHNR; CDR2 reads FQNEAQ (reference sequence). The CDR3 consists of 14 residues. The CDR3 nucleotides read TGTGCCAGCAGCCCTGAGGGGGTATCCTACGAGCAGTACTTC. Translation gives CASSPEGVSYEQYF.

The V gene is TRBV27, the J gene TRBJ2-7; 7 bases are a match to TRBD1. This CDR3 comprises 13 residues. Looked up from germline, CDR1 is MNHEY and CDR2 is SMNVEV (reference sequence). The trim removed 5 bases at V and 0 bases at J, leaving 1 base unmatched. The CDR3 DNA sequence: TGTGCCAGCAGTCGACAGGGCTCCTACGAGCAGTACTTC. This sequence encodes CASSRQGSYEQYF.

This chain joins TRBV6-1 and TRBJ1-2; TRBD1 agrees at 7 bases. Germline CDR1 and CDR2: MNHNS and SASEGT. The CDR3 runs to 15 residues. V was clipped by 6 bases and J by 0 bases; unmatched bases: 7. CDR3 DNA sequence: TGTGCCAGCAGCCCCGGGACAGTTGCTAACTATGGCTACACCTTC. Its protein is CASSPGTVANYGYTF.

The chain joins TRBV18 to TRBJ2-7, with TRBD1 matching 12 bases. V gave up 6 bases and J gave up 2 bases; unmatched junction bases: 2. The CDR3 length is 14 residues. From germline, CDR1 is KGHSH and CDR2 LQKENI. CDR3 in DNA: TGTGCCAGCTCCGGGACAGGGGGCCCCTACGAGCAGTACTTC. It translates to CASSGTGGPYEQYF.

This CDR3 reads CASSFGGGGAGGETQYF. For the CDR3, the DNA is TGCGCCAGCAGCTTCGGTGGCGGGGGGGCCGGAGGAGAGACCCAGTACTTC. J is TRBJ2-5 and V is TRBV5-1; the match to TRBD2 covers 9 bases. Germline V CDR1 and CDR2: SGHRS, YFSETQ. Trimming took 2 bases from V and 4 from J; bases not matched to a gene: 12. The CDR3 spans 17 residues.

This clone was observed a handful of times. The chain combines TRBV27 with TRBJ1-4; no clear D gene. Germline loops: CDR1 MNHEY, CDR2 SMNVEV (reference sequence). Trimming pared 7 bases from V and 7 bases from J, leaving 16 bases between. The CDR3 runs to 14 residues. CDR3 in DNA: TGTGCCAGCAAACCCGGAGGTTTCGGTGAAAAACTGTTTTTT. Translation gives CASKPGGFGEKLFF.

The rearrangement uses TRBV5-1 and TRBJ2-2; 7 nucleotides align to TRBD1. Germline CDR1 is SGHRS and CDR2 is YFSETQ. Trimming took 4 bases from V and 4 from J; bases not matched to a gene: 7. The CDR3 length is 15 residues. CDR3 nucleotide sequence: TGCGCCAGCAGCCCCGGGACAGTTGGCACCGGGGAGCTGTTTTTT. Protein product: CASSPGTVGTGELFF.

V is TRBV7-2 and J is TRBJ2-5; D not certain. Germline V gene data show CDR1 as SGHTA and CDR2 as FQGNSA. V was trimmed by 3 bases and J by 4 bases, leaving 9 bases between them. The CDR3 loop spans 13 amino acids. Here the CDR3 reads CASSFSSGETQYF. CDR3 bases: TGTGCCAGCAGCTTTAGCTCGGGAGAGACCCAGTACTTC.

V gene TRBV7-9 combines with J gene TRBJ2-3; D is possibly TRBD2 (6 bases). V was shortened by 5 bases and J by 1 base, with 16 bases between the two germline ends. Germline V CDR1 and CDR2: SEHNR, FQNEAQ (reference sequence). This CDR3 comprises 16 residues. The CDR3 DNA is TGTGCCAGCAGCCCTAGCGTGGTGATCGGCACAGATACGCAGTATTTT. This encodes CASSPSVVIGTDTQYF. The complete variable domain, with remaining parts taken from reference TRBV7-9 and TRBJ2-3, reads DTGVSQNPRHKITKRGQNVTFRCDPISEHNRLYWYRQTLGQGPEFLTYFQNEAQLEKSRLLSDRFSAERPKGSFSTLEIQRTEQGDSAMYLCASSPSVVIGTDTQYFGPGTRLTVL.

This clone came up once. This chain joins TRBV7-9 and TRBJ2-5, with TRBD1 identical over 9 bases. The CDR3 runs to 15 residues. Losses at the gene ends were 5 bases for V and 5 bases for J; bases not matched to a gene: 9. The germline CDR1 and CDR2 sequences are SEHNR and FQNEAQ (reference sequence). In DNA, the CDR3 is TGTGCCAGCAGCCCGAACCGGGACAGGGTGGAGACCCAGTACTTC. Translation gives CASSPNRDRVETQYF.

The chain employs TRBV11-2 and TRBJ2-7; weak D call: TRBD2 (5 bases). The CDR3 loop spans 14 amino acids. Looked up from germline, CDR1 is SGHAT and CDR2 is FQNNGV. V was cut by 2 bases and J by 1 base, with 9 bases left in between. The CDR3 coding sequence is TGTGCCAGCAGCTTAAACGGGATGTCCTACGAGCAGTACTTC. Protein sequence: CASSLNGMSYEQYF. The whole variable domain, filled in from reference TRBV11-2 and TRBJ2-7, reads EAGVAQSPRYKIIEKRQSVAFWCNPISGHATLYWYQQILGQGPKLLIQFQNNGVVDDSQLPKDRFSAERLKGVDSTLKIQPAKLEDSAVYLCASSLNGMSYEQYFGPGTRLTVT.